This T cell receptor (beta chain) was recorded in a study of T cell changes during pregnancy in multiple sclerosis. Sequencing used immunoSEQ multiplex PCR; TCRdb keeps in-frame clones, though not all of them. The sample holds approximately 37,000 clones, 90% to 95% seen once. V lost 4 bases, J lost 1 base, and 7 bases stayed unmatched. Germline CDR1 reads MGHRA; CDR2 reads YSYEKL. The CDR3 is 17 amino acids. The chain is built from TRBV4-1 and TRBJ2-7; 13 bases line up with TRBD2. This sequence originates from a female donor with multiple sclerosis, enrolled in a pregnancy study. The sample was CD4+ T cells from peripheral blood mononuclear cells, taken in the third trimester of pregnancy. The CDR3 is CASSRLGLAGRSYEQYF. As DNA, the CDR3 is TGCGCCAGCAGCCGGTTGGGACTAGCGGGAAGGTCCTACGAGCAGTACTTC.